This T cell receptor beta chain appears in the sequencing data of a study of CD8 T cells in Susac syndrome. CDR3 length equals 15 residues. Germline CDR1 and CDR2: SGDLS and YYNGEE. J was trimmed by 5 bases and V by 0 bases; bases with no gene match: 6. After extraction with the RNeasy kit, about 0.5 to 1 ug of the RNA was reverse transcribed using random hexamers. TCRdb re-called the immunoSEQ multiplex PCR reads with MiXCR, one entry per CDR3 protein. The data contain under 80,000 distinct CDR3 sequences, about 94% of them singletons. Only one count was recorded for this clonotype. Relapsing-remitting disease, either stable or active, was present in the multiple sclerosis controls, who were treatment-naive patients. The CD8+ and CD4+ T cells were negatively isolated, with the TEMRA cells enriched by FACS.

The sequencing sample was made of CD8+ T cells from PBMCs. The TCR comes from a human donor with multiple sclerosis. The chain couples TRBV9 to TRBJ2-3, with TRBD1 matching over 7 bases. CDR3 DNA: TGTGCCAGCAGCGTAGCTGAGGGGGCGGTAGATACGCAGTATTTT. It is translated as CASSVAEGAVDTQYF.